This T cell receptor beta chain was documented in a study of T-cell reconstitution after alpha-beta-depleted transplantation in children. Library preparation (for TCRbeta) was performed with unique molecular identifiers. TCRdb re-analysed the PCR reads in MiXCR, keeping a single row per CDR3 protein. The data contain about half a million distinct CDR3 sequences, around 12% of them singletons. The CDR3 is 18 residues long. Germline CDR1 reads SGDLS; CDR2 reads YYNGEE. V dropped 0 bases and J dropped 5; count of bases not matched to a gene: 13. This TCR came from a human donor who donated a stem cell graft to a child with combined immunodeficiency. Source: PBMCs from the stem cell graft donor, taken from the stem cell graft. This rearrangement joins TRBV9 to TRBJ2-2; 7 nucleotides align to TRBD2. This chain's CDR3 is CASSVDRHVGGVTGELFF. The CDR3 DNA is TGTGCCAGCAGCGTAGATCGTCACGTGGGAGGGGTTACCGGGGAGCTGTTTTTT.